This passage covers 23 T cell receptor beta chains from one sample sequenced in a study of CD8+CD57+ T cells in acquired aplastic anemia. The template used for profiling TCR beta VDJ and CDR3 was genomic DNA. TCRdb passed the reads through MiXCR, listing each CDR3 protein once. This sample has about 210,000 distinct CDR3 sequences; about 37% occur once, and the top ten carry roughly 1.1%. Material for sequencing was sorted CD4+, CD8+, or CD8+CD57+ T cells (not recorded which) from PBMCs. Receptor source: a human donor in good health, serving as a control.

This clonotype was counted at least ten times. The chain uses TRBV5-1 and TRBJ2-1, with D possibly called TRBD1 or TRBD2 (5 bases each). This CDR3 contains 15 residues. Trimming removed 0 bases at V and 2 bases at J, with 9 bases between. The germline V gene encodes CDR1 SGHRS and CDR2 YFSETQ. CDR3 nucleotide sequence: TGCGCCAGCAGCTTGGACGGGACCGCCTACAATGAGCAGTTCTTC. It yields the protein CASSLDGTAYNEQFF.

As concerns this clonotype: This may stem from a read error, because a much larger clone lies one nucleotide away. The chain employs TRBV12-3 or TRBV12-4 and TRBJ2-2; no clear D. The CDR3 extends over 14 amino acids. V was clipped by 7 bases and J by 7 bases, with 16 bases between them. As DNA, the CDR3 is TGTGCCAGCAATAGTCCACCACACAGCGGGGAGCTGTTTTTT. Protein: CASNSPPHSGELFF.

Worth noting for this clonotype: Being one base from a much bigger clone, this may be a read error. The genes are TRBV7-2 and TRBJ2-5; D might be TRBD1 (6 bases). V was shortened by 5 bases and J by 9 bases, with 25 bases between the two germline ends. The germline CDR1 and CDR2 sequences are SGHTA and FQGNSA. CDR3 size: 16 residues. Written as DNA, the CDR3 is TGTGCCAGCAGCCGCCGCTCGGTGGGGGCGGAGGAGGCCCAGTACTTC. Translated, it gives CASSRRSVGAEEAQYF.

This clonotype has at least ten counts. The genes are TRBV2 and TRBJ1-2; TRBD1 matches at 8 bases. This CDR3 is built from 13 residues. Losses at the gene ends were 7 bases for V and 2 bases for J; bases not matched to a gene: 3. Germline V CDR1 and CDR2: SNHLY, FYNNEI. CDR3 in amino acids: CASTRTGNYGYTF. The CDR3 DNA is TGTGCCAGCACCCGGACAGGGAACTATGGCTACACCTTC.

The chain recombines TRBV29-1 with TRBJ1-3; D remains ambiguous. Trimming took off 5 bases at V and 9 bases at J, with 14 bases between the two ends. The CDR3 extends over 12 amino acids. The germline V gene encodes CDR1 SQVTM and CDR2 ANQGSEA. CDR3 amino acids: CSVLEPGSTIYF. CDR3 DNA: TGCAGCGTTTTAGAGCCGGGGAGCACCATATATTTT. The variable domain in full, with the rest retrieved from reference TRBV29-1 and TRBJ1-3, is SAVISQKPSRDICQRGTSLTIQCQVDSQVTMMFWYRQQPGQSLTLIATANQGSEATYESGFVIDKFPISRPNLTFSTLTVSNMSPEDSSIYLCSVLEPGSTIYFGEGSWLTVV.

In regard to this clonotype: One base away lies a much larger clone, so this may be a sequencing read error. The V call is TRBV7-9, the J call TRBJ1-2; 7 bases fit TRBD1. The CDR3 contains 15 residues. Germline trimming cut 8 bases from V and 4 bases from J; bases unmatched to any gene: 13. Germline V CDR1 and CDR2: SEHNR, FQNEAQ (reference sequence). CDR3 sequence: CASGLEQGYGYGYTF. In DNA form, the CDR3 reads TGTGCCAGCGGCCTGGAACAGGGGTATGGCTATGGCTACACCTTC.

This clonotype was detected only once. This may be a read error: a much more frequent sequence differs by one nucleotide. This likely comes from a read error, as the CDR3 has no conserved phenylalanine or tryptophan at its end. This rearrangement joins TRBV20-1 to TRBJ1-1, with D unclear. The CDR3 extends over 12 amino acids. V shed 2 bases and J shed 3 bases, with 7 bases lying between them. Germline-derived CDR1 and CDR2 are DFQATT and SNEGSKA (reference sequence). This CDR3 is CSARSGDTEAFV. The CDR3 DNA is TGCAGTGCTAGAAGCGGGGACACTGAAGCTTTCGTT.

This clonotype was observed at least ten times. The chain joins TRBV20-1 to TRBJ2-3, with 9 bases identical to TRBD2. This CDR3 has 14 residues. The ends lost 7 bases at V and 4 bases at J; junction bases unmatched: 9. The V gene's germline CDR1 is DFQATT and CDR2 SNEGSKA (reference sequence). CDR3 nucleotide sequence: TGCAGTGTCCCGGCCAGCGGGGGGTCAGATACGCAGTATTTT. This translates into CSVPASGGSDTQYF.

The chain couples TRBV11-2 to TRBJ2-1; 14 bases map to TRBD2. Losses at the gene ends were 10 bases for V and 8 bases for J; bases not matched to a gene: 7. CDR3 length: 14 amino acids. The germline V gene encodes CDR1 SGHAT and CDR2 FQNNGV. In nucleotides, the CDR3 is TGTGCCACAAGGAGACTAGCGGGGGGGCATGAGCAGTTCTTC. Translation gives CATRRLAGGHEQFF. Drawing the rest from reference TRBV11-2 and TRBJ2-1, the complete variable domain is EAGVAQSPRYKIIEKRQSVAFWCNPISGHATLYWYQQILGQGPKLLIQFQNNGVVDDSQLPKDRFSAERLKGVDSTLKIQPAKLEDSAVYLCATRRLAGGHEQFFGPGTRLTVL.

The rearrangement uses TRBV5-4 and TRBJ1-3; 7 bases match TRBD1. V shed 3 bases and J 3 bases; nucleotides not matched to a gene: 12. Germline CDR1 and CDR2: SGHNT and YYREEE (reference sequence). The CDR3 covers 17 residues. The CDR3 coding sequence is TGTGCCAGCAGCTCTGAACAAACAGGGGTCGGTGGAAACACCATATATTTT. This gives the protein CASSSEQTGVGGNTIYF.

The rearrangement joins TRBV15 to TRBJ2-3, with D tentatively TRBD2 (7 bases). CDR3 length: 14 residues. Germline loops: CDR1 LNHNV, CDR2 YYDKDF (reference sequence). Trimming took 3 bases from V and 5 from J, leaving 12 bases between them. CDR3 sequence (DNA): TGTGCCACCAGCAGGGGGGGGGCGGAAGATACGCAGTATTTT. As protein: CATSRGGAEDTQYF.

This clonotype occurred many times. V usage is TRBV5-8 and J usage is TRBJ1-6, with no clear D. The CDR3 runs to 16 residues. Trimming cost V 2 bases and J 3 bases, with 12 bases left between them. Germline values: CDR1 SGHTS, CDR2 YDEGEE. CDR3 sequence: CASSFRSFNYNSPLHF. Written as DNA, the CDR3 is TGTGCCAGCAGCTTCCGGAGTTTTAACTATAATTCACCCCTCCACTTT.

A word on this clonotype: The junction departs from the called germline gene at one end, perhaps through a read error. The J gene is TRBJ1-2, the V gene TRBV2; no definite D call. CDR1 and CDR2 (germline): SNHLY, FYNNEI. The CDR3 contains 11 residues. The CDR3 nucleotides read TGTGCCAGCACCCTGGACGCCAACCCCCTCTTC. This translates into CASTLDANPLF.

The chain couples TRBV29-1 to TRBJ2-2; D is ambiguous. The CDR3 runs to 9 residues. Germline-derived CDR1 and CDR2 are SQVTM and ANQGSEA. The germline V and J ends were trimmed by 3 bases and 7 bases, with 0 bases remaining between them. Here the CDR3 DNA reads TGCAGCGTTGACGGGGAGCTGTTTTTT. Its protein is CSVDGELFF.

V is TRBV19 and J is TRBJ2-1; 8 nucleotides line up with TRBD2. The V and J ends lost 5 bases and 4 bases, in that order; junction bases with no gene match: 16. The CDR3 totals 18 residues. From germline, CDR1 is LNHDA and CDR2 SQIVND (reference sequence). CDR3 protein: CASSGGLVGRPQYNEQFF. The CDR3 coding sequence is TGTGCCAGTAGTGGGGGACTAGTAGGCCGCCCACAATACAATGAGCAGTTCTTC.

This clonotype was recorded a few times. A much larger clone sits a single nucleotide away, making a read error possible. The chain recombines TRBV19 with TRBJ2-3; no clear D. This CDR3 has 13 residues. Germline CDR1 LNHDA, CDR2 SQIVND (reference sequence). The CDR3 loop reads CASSIGQRDTRYF. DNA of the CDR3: TGTGCCAGTAGTATTGGTCAGCGAGATACGCGGTATTTT. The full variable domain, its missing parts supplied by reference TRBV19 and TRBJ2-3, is DGGITQSPKYLFRKEGQNVTLSCEQNLNHDAMYWYRQDPGQGLRLIYYSQIVNDFQKGDIAEGYSVSREKKESFPLTVTSAQKNPTAFYLCASSIGQRDTRYFGPGTRLTVL.

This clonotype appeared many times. The CDR3 spells CASSEGNEQFF. CDR3 DNA sequence: TGCGCCAGCAGTGAGGGGAATGAGCAGTTCTTC. V usage is TRBV10-1 and J usage is TRBJ2-1; D unresolved. V was shortened by 2 bases and J by 7 bases, with 3 bases between the two germline ends. Germline assignment: CDR1 WNHNN and CDR2 SYGVQD (reference sequence). The CDR3 totals 11 residues.

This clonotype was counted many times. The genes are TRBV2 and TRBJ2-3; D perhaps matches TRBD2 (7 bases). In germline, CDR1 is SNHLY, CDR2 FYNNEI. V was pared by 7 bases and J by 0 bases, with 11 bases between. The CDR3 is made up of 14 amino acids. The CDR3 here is CASTRGPSTDTQYF. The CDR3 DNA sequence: TGTGCCAGCACGCGGGGGCCGAGCACAGATACGCAGTATTTT.

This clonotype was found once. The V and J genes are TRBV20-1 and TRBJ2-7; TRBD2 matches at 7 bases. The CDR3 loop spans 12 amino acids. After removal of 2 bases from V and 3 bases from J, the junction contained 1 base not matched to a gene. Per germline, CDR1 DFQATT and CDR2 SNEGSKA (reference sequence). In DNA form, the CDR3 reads TGCAGTGCTAGACGGACTAGCTACGAGCAGTACTTC. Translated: CSARRTSYEQYF.

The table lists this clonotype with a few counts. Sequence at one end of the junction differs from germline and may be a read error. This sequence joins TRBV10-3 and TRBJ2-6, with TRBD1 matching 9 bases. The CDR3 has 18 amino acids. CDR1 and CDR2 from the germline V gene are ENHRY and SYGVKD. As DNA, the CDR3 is TGTGCCAGCAGTATCACCGGGACAGGGAATGGTGGGGCCAACGTCCTGACTTTC. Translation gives CASSITGTGNGGANVLTF.

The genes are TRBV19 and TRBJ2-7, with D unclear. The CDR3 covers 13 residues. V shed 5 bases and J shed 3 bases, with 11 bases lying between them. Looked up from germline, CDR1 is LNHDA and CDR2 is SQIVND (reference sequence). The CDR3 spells CASSRQVNYEQYF. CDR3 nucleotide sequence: TGTGCCAGTAGTCGGCAGGTGAACTACGAGCAGTACTTC.

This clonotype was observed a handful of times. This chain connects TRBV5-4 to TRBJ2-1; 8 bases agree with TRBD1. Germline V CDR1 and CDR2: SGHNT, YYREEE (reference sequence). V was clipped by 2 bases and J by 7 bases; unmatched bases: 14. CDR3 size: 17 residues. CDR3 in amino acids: CASSFYDRGAVQNEQFF. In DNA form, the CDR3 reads TGTGCCAGCAGCTTCTACGACAGGGGTGCCGTCCAGAATGAGCAGTTCTTC. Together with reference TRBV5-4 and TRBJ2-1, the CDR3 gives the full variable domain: ETGVTQSPTHLIKTRGQQVTLRCSSQSGHNTVSWYQQALGQGPQFIFQYYREEENGRGNFPPRFSGLQFPNYSSELNVNALELDDSALYLCASSFYDRGAVQNEQFFGPGTRLTVL.

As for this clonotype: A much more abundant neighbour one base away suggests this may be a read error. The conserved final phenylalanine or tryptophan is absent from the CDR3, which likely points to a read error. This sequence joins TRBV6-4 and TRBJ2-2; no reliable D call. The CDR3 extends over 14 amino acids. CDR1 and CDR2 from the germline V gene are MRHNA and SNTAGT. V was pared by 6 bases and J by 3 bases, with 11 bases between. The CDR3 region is CASRQSLYTGELFS. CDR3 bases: TGTGCCAGCAGGCAGAGCCTATACACCGGGGAGCTGTTTTCT.